A selection of T cell receptor beta chains follows, all from one sample in a study of blood T cell repertoires in COVID-19. The method was immunoSEQ multiplex PCR; TCRdb's version includes in-frame clones alone and lacks a portion of them. The data contain roughly 280,000 clones, about 85% of them singletons. The specimen was peripheral blood. The receptors stem from a man in his fifties or sixties with acute or convalescent COVID-19. Both conserved end residues are part of each CDR3. The D gene is left open where the match is weak. Clone size is stated in some rows and not others, as once, few, many or a class when expanded.

d_call: TRBD2
j_call: TRBJ2-3
v_call: TRBV7-7
clone_size: -
cdr3_aa: CASSLAPSGGTDTQYF
cdr3_nt: TGTGCTAGCAGCTTAGCGCCCAGCGGGGGCACAGATACGCAGTATTTT

d_call: -
j_call: TRBJ2-2
v_call: TRBV28
clone_size: once
cdr3_aa: CASSPVADRPGELFF
cdr3_nt: TGTGCCAGCAGTCCCGTAGCGGATAGGCCCGGGGAGCTGTTTTTT

d_call: TRBD1
j_call: TRBJ2-1
v_call: TRBV5-1
clone_size: once
cdr3_aa: CASSTLRTGSHNEQFF
cdr3_nt: TGCGCCAGCAGCACCCTCAGGACAGGTTCTCACAATGAGCAGTTCTTC

d_call: TRBD1
j_call: TRBJ2-4
v_call: TRBV7-2
clone_size: -
cdr3_aa: CASSLDRGLQYF
cdr3_nt: TGTGCCAGCAGCCTCGACAGGGGCCTTCAGTACTTC

d_call: -
j_call: TRBJ1-2
v_call: TRBV19
clone_size: -
cdr3_aa: CASSISTRYGYTF
cdr3_nt: TGTGCCAGTAGTATATCGACGCGGTATGGCTACACCTTC

d_call: -
j_call: TRBJ1-2
v_call: TRBV7-9
clone_size: -
cdr3_aa: CASSLAGGNDGYTF
cdr3_nt: TGTGCCAGCAGCTTAGCGGGGGGGAACGACGGCTACACCTTC

d_call: -
j_call: TRBJ2-7
v_call: TRBV7-9
clone_size: -
cdr3_aa: CASSPQLGVGGAAHEQYF
cdr3_nt: TGTGCCAGCAGCCCGCAGTTAGGGGTAGGCGGGGCGGCCCACGAGCAGTACTTC

d_call: TRBD2
j_call: TRBJ2-3
v_call: TRBV9
clone_size: -
cdr3_aa: CASSSVTGGGPTDTQYF
cdr3_nt: TGTGCCAGCAGCTCGGTCACGGGAGGAGGGCCCACAGATACGCAGTATTTT

d_call: TRBD1
j_call: TRBJ2-7
v_call: TRBV10-3
clone_size: -
cdr3_aa: CAISDRTGGHEQYF
cdr3_nt: TGTGCCATCAGTGATAGGACAGGAGGCCACGAGCAGTACTTC

d_call: TRBD1
j_call: TRBJ2-7
v_call: TRBV28
clone_size: -
cdr3_aa: CASILGGTGSYEQYF
cdr3_nt: TGTGCCAGCATCTTAGGGGGGACAGGTTCCTACGAGCAGTACTTC

d_call: -
j_call: TRBJ2-2
v_call: TRBV15
clone_size: -
cdr3_aa: CATSRSGLSNTGELFF
cdr3_nt: TGTGCCACCAGCAGATCTGGACTTTCTAACACCGGGGAGCTGTTTTTT

d_call: TRBD1
j_call: TRBJ1-5
v_call: TRBV27
clone_size: -
cdr3_aa: CASSLYRDRGEPQHF
cdr3_nt: TGTGCCAGCAGTCTCTACCGGGACAGGGGTGAGCCCCAGCATTTT

d_call: -
j_call: TRBJ2-7
v_call: TRBV7-3
clone_size: -
cdr3_aa: CASSPTGGEQYF
cdr3_nt: TGTGCCAGCAGCCCAACTGGAGGCGAGCAGTACTTC

d_call: -
j_call: TRBJ1-3
v_call: TRBV28
clone_size: few
cdr3_aa: CASSLGSTLTALYF
cdr3_nt: TGTGCCAGCAGTTTAGGGAGTACCCTCACGGCGTTATATTTT

d_call: TRBD1
j_call: TRBJ1-2
v_call: TRBV5-3
clone_size: -
cdr3_aa: CARSHYPGQGARRHGYTF
cdr3_nt: TGTGCCAGAAGCCATTACCCGGGACAGGGGGCGCGGAGGCATGGCTACACCTTC

d_call: TRBD1
j_call: TRBJ1-6
v_call: TRBV27
clone_size: once
cdr3_aa: CASSPRGVAYNSPLHF
cdr3_nt: TGTGCCAGCAGCCCCAGGGGGGTAGCCTATAATTCACCCCTCCACTTT

d_call: TRBD1
j_call: TRBJ2-1
v_call: TRBV9
clone_size: few
cdr3_aa: CASSVEDRDYNEQFF
cdr3_nt: TGTGCCAGCAGCGTAGAGGACAGGGACTACAATGAGCAGTTCTTC

d_call: -
j_call: TRBJ2-5
v_call: TRBV12-3/TRBV12-4
clone_size: -
cdr3_aa: CASRQPGETQYF
cdr3_nt: TGTGCCAGCAGACAACCCGGGGAGACCCAGTACTTC

d_call: -
j_call: TRBJ1-4
v_call: TRBV15
clone_size: few
cdr3_aa: CATSRNIATNEKLFF
cdr3_nt: TGTGCCACCAGCCGAAACATCGCAACTAATGAAAAACTGTTTTTT

d_call: TRBD2
j_call: TRBJ2-5
v_call: TRBV5-1
clone_size: once
cdr3_aa: CASSFSGRTVETQYF
cdr3_nt: TGCGCCAGCAGCTTTAGCGGGAGGACTGTGGAGACCCAGTACTTC

d_call: TRBD2
j_call: TRBJ2-7
v_call: TRBV5-4
clone_size: -
cdr3_aa: CASSLAAGGAYEQYF
cdr3_nt: TGTGCCAGCAGCTTGGCGGCCGGGGGGGCCTACGAGCAGTACTTC

d_call: TRBD2
j_call: TRBJ2-1
v_call: TRBV10-3
clone_size: -
cdr3_aa: CAIRNGGALVNEQFF
cdr3_nt: TGTGCCATCAGGAACGGGGGGGCTCTTGTGAATGAGCAGTTCTTC

d_call: -
j_call: TRBJ1-1
v_call: TRBV28
clone_size: -
cdr3_aa: CASRTNSILNTEAFF
cdr3_nt: TGTGCCAGCAGAACGAACAGCATTTTGAACACTGAAGCTTTCTTT

d_call: -
j_call: TRBJ1-2
v_call: TRBV3-1/TRBV3-2
clone_size: once
cdr3_aa: CASSQAGGPNYGYTF
cdr3_nt: TGTGCCAGCAGCCAAGCGGGGGGCCCAAACTATGGCTACACCTTC

d_call: -
j_call: TRBJ2-1
v_call: TRBV6-6
clone_size: -
cdr3_aa: CASSPTRNEQFF
cdr3_nt: TGTGCCAGCAGCCCCACGCGCAATGAGCAGTTCTTC

d_call: -
j_call: TRBJ2-7
v_call: TRBV6-1
clone_size: once
cdr3_aa: CASSEGTGGYVQYF
cdr3_nt: TGTGCCAGCAGCGAAGGGACTGGAGGCTACGTGCAGTACTTC

d_call: -
j_call: TRBJ2-2
v_call: TRBV9
clone_size: -
cdr3_aa: CASSKHRATGELFF
cdr3_nt: TGTGCCAGCAGCAAGCACAGGGCCACCGGGGAGCTGTTTTTT

d_call: -
j_call: TRBJ2-7
v_call: TRBV7-8
clone_size: -
cdr3_aa: CASTPGALLSYEQYF
cdr3_nt: TGTGCCAGCACCCCAGGGGCCCTCTTGTCCTACGAGCAGTACTTC

d_call: TRBD2
j_call: TRBJ2-7
v_call: TRBV6-2/TRBV6-3
clone_size: -
cdr3_aa: CASSSEGTSGRYEQYF
cdr3_nt: TGTGCCAGCAGTTCCGAGGGGACTAGCGGGAGGTACGAGCAGTACTTC

d_call: -
j_call: TRBJ1-1
v_call: TRBV7-2
clone_size: -
cdr3_aa: CASSLDRNTEAFF
cdr3_nt: TGTGCCAGCAGCTTGGACAGGAACACTGAAGCTTTCTTT

d_call: -
j_call: TRBJ1-2
v_call: TRBV3-1/TRBV3-2
clone_size: -
cdr3_aa: CASSPGGIGERGRYGYTF
cdr3_nt: TGTGCCAGCAGCCCCGGGGGAATTGGGGAGCGGGGTCGCTATGGCTACACCTTC

d_call: TRBD1
j_call: TRBJ2-3
v_call: TRBV24-1
clone_size: -
cdr3_aa: CATSDTGTGDGDTQYF
cdr3_nt: TGTGCCACCAGTGATACCGGGACAGGGGATGGAGATACGCAGTATTTT

d_call: -
j_call: TRBJ1-1
v_call: TRBV9
clone_size: -
cdr3_aa: CASSVATVPSRDTEAFF
cdr3_nt: TGTGCCAGCAGCGTAGCTACCGTACCGAGCCGGGACACTGAAGCTTTCTTT

d_call: TRBD2
j_call: TRBJ2-5
v_call: TRBV24-1
clone_size: -
cdr3_aa: CATSDGLAGGPGETQYF
cdr3_nt: TGTGCCACCAGTGATGGACTAGCGGGGGGGCCGGGGGAGACCCAGTACTTC

d_call: -
j_call: TRBJ1-5
v_call: TRBV30
clone_size: -
cdr3_aa: CAWRTGLANQPQHF
cdr3_nt: TGTGCCTGGAGGACAGGACTGGCGAATCAGCCCCAGCATTTT

d_call: TRBD2
j_call: TRBJ2-5
v_call: TRBV11-1
clone_size: once
cdr3_aa: CASSLRLAGPQETQYF
cdr3_nt: TGTGCCAGCAGCTTAAGACTAGCGGGACCCCAAGAGACCCAGTACTTC

d_call: TRBD1
j_call: TRBJ2-7
v_call: TRBV6-6
clone_size: once
cdr3_aa: CASSSLDRGRNEQYF
cdr3_nt: TGTGCCAGCAGTTCGCTGGACAGGGGGAGGAACGAGCAGTACTTC

d_call: -
j_call: TRBJ1-3
v_call: TRBV19
clone_size: -
cdr3_aa: CASSPAGGYSGNTIYF
cdr3_nt: TGTGCCAGTAGTCCGGCCGGGGGGTACTCTGGAAACACCATATATTTT

d_call: TRBD1
j_call: TRBJ2-1
v_call: TRBV4-2
clone_size: -
cdr3_aa: CASSQGRGTGTTSSYNEQFF
cdr3_nt: TGTGCCAGCAGCCAAGGTCGAGGGACAGGGACTACTAGCTCCTACAATGAGCAGTTCTTC

d_call: -
j_call: TRBJ2-2
v_call: TRBV27
clone_size: -
cdr3_aa: CASSLGGDTGELFF
cdr3_nt: TGTGCCAGCAGTTTGGGCGGGGATACCGGGGAGCTGTTTTTT

d_call: -
j_call: TRBJ1-1
v_call: TRBV6-1
clone_size: few
cdr3_aa: CASSERTTEAFF
cdr3_nt: TGTGCCAGCAGTGAAAGAACAACTGAAGCTTTCTTT

d_call: -
j_call: TRBJ1-4
v_call: TRBV30
clone_size: -
cdr3_aa: CAWSVLFPEKLFF
cdr3_nt: TGTGCCTGGAGTGTACTGTTCCCCGAGAAACTGTTTTTT

d_call: -
j_call: TRBJ1-2
v_call: TRBV20-1
clone_size: -
cdr3_aa: CSASYGSGGYTF
cdr3_nt: TGCAGTGCTAGTTACGGGTCCGGGGGCTACACCTTC

d_call: TRBD2
j_call: TRBJ2-4
v_call: TRBV27
clone_size: -
cdr3_aa: CASRKATSGTLAKNIQYF
cdr3_nt: TGTGCCAGCAGAAAAGCGACTAGCGGCACCCTAGCCAAAAACATTCAGTACTTC

d_call: -
j_call: TRBJ2-3
v_call: TRBV5-4
clone_size: -
cdr3_aa: CASSPQGSTDTQYF
cdr3_nt: TGTGCCAGCAGCCCCCAGGGTAGCACAGATACGCAGTATTTT

d_call: TRBD1
j_call: TRBJ1-4
v_call: TRBV3-1/TRBV3-2
clone_size: -
cdr3_aa: CASSPGQAAHEKLFF
cdr3_nt: TGTGCCAGCAGCCCAGGACAGGCGGCGCATGAAAAACTGTTTTTT

d_call: -
j_call: TRBJ2-7
v_call: TRBV5-5
clone_size: once
cdr3_aa: CASSPLGVFYEQYF
cdr3_nt: TGTGCCAGCAGCCCATTGGGAGTTTTCTACGAGCAGTACTTC

d_call: -
j_call: TRBJ1-5
v_call: TRBV4-2
clone_size: -
cdr3_aa: CASSIATAADQPQHF
cdr3_nt: TGTGCCAGCTCAATCGCGACAGCCGCAGATCAGCCCCAGCATTTT

d_call: -
j_call: TRBJ2-5
v_call: TRBV30
clone_size: few
cdr3_aa: CAWSSGEETQYF
cdr3_nt: TGTGCCTGGAGTTCGGGGGAAGAGACCCAGTACTTC